A selection of T cell receptor beta chains follows, all from one sample in a study of molecular identifiers for immune sequencing clone quantification. TCRdb re-analysed the PCR reads in MiXCR, keeping a single row per CDR3 protein. Of 250,000 to 350,000 distinct CDR3 sequences detected, about a fifth appear once; the ten largest clones hold roughly 0.8%. Sequenced material: naive CD8+ T cells from blood, with Jurkat cell RNA spiked in. Receptor source: a human donor in good health. Some libraries in this study had Jurkat cell RNA spiked in. The CDR3 runs from the conserved cysteine through the conserved F or W. The order of the fields is J gene, D gene, clone size, V gene, CDR3 DNA, CDR3 protein. A D gene is named only where the DNA matches it firmly. Clone sizes are given selectively: once, few, many, or a class where the clone is expanded.

j_call: TRBJ2-7
d_call: TRBD1
clone_size: many
v_call: TRBV20-1
cdr3_nt: TGCAGTGCTAATACAGGGGGCTCGACCTACGAGCAGTACTTC
cdr3_aa: CSANTGGSTYEQYF

j_call: TRBJ2-7
d_call: -
clone_size: many
v_call: TRBV6-5
cdr3_nt: TGTGCCAGCAGTTACCAGTTCTACGAGCAGTACTTC
cdr3_aa: CASSYQFYEQYF

j_call: TRBJ2-7
d_call: TRBD1
clone_size: few
v_call: TRBV12-3/TRBV12-4
cdr3_nt: TGTGCCAGCAGCCCAAAAGAGACAGGGGCCCCCAACGAGCAGTACTTC
cdr3_aa: CASSPKETGAPNEQYF

j_call: TRBJ2-3
d_call: -
clone_size: many
v_call: TRBV14
cdr3_nt: TGTGCCAGCAGCCAACTACGCGGGGAAAGCACAGATACGCAGTATTTT
cdr3_aa: CASSQLRGESTDTQYF

j_call: TRBJ2-1
d_call: -
clone_size: many
v_call: TRBV7-2
cdr3_nt: TGTGCCAGCAGCTTAGGCCTGGCGCAGCACAATGAGCAGTTCTTC
cdr3_aa: CASSLGLAQHNEQFF

j_call: TRBJ2-7
d_call: -
clone_size: -
v_call: TRBV11-2
cdr3_nt: TGTGCCAGCAGCTTAGCACCCGCCGACGAGCAGTACTTC
cdr3_aa: CASSLAPADEQYF

j_call: TRBJ1-3
d_call: TRBD1
clone_size: many
v_call: TRBV7-2
cdr3_nt: TGTGCCAGCAGCCCCGGACAGGGGGCCGGATTCCCTGGAAACACCATATATTTT
cdr3_aa: CASSPGQGAGFPGNTIYF

j_call: TRBJ2-1
d_call: -
clone_size: -
v_call: TRBV9
cdr3_nt: TGTGCCGGCAGCGTCCGGGACCAGAATGAGCAGTTCTTC
cdr3_aa: CAGSVRDQNEQFF

j_call: TRBJ1-1
d_call: -
clone_size: many
v_call: TRBV11-2
cdr3_nt: TGTGCCAGCAGCTTGTTTACTGAAGCTTTCTTT
cdr3_aa: CASSLFTEAFF

j_call: TRBJ2-5
d_call: TRBD1
clone_size: few
v_call: TRBV7-9
cdr3_nt: TGTGCCAGCAGCCCACTTACAGGGGGCGGAGAGACCCAGTACTTC
cdr3_aa: CASSPLTGGGETQYF

j_call: TRBJ1-5
d_call: -
clone_size: many
v_call: TRBV6-1
cdr3_nt: TGTGCCAGCAGTGAAGGAATAACCGTCTATAATCAGCCCCAGCATTTT
cdr3_aa: CASSEGITVYNQPQHF

j_call: TRBJ1-5
d_call: -
clone_size: many
v_call: TRBV28
cdr3_nt: TGTGCCAGCAGTTTATCGATGGGGGCAGTGTATAGCAATCAGCCCCAGCATTTT
cdr3_aa: CASSLSMGAVYSNQPQHF

j_call: TRBJ1-4
d_call: -
clone_size: -
v_call: TRBV27
cdr3_nt: TGTGCCAGCAGTATTCGGGGGGCGGATGAAAAACTGTTTTTT
cdr3_aa: CASSIRGADEKLFF

j_call: TRBJ1-2
d_call: TRBD1
clone_size: many
v_call: TRBV29-1
cdr3_nt: TGCAGCGGGGAGGACAGGGCCTATGGCTACACCTTC
cdr3_aa: CSGEDRAYGYTF

j_call: TRBJ1-1
d_call: TRBD1
clone_size: many
v_call: TRBV5-6
cdr3_nt: TGTGCCAGCAGCTTGAGCTCGGCAGGGGGCTTCGGTACTGAAGCTTTCTTT
cdr3_aa: CASSLSSAGGFGTEAFF

j_call: TRBJ1-5
d_call: TRBD1
clone_size: many
v_call: TRBV27
cdr3_nt: TGTGCCAGCAGTTTCACAGGGGGGAGTAATCAGCCCCAGCATTTT
cdr3_aa: CASSFTGGSNQPQHF

j_call: TRBJ2-3
d_call: -
clone_size: once
v_call: TRBV4-1
cdr3_nt: TGCGCCAGCGGCCTCCAGACCCGAGGAGTTGTAGCGGACACAGATACGCAGTATTTT
cdr3_aa: CASGLQTRGVVADTDTQYF

j_call: TRBJ2-7
d_call: -
clone_size: many
v_call: TRBV5-6
cdr3_nt: TGTGCCAGCAGCTTGAGGGACAATCTTTACGAGCAGTACTTC
cdr3_aa: CASSLRDNLYEQYF

j_call: TRBJ1-1
d_call: TRBD1
clone_size: many
v_call: TRBV6-5
cdr3_nt: TGTGCCAGCAGTCACCGTAAAGGTTATTATGGGGACAGGGGCAGTGGCACTGAAGCTTTCTTT
cdr3_aa: CASSHRKGYYGDRGSGTEAFF

j_call: TRBJ2-1
d_call: -
clone_size: many
v_call: TRBV15
cdr3_nt: TGTGCCACCAGCGGGGGGCCTTGGCAGTTCTTC
cdr3_aa: CATSGGPWQFF

j_call: TRBJ2-3
d_call: -
clone_size: many
v_call: TRBV28
cdr3_nt: TGTGCCAGCAGTTTCGCTCAGACCCGATTCGACACAGATACGCAGTATTTT
cdr3_aa: CASSFAQTRFDTDTQYF

j_call: TRBJ2-1
d_call: TRBD1
clone_size: few
v_call: TRBV14
cdr3_nt: TGTGCCAGCAGCTGGCAGGGGGTCCACAATGAGCAGTTCTTC
cdr3_aa: CASSWQGVHNEQFF

j_call: TRBJ1-1
d_call: TRBD1
clone_size: many
v_call: TRBV5-4
cdr3_nt: TGTGCCAGCAGCTTACAGGGGGCCAACACTGAAGCTTTCTTT
cdr3_aa: CASSLQGANTEAFF

j_call: TRBJ1-2
d_call: TRBD1
clone_size: many
v_call: TRBV12-3/TRBV12-4
cdr3_nt: TGTGCCAGCAGTCCCCAGACAGGGGGCGACTATGGCTACACCTTC
cdr3_aa: CASSPQTGGDYGYTF

j_call: TRBJ1-1
d_call: -
clone_size: many
v_call: TRBV4-1
cdr3_nt: TGCGCCAGCAGCCAAGATGAGGGGGACACCCCCGGCACTGAAGCTTTCTTT
cdr3_aa: CASSQDEGDTPGTEAFF